These 17 T cell receptor beta chains share one sample of origin, sequenced in a study of chemoradiotherapy in HPV16-positive cancers. Here immunoSEQ multiplex PCR was the method, and the copy in TCRdb shows in-frame clones only, minus some. The sample has about 4,700 clones; around 72% are singletons. Sequenced material: tumor tissue, taken from a patient who underwent chemoradiotherapy. The receptors were gathered from a human donor with HPV-associated anogenital cancer.

The rearrangement joins TRBV7-9 to TRBJ1-5; D ambiguous. This CDR3 is built from 17 residues. Germline CDR1 and CDR2: SEHNR and FQNEAQ (reference sequence). V lost 1 base and J lost 6, with 19 bases in between. The CDR3 nucleotides read TGTGCCAGCAGCTTAGTTCGTACGGTGGGAGGAACTCAGCCCCAGCATTTT. It is translated as CASSLVRTVGGTQPQHF.

Only a few counts were recorded for this clone. The J gene is TRBJ1-2, the V gene TRBV2, with a tentative D call TRBD1 (5 bases). The V gene lost 7 bases and the J gene lost 4 bases, with 13 bases spanning the gap. Germline CDR1 and CDR2: SNHLY and FYNNEI. The CDR3 has 13 amino acids. The chain's CDR3 is CASMGVSGYGYTF. DNA of the CDR3: TGTGCCAGCATGGGGGTTTCGGGCTATGGCTACACCTTC.

V is TRBV29-1 and J is TRBJ1-2; possibly TRBD1 for D (5 bases). Trimming left V 7 bases short and J 3 bases short, with 9 bases between. Germline-derived CDR1 and CDR2 are SQVTM and ANQGSEA. The CDR3 has 11 amino acids. CDR3 residues: CSARDDYGYTF. In nucleotides, the CDR3 is TGCAGCGCTCGGGACGACTATGGCTACACCTTC.

The chain recombines TRBV13 with TRBJ2-7, with 8 bases that match TRBD2. Looked up from germline, CDR1 is PRHDT and CDR2 is FYEKMQ (reference sequence). The length of the CDR3 is 15 residues. J gave up 4 bases and V 0 bases, and 5 bases lay outside the gene matches. The CDR3 is CASSLGTASGYEQYF. In DNA form, the CDR3 reads TGTGCCAGCAGCTTAGGTACGGCTAGCGGGTACGAGCAGTACTTC. The variable domain in full, with the rest retrieved from reference TRBV13 and TRBJ2-7, is AAGVIQSPRHLIKEKRETATLKCYPIPRHDTVYWYQQGPGQDPQFLISFYEKMQSDKGSIPDRFSAQQFSDYHSELNMSSLELGDSALYFCASSLGTASGYEQYFGPGTRLTVT.

The chain uses TRBV6-6 and TRBJ2-7, with no clear D. The CDR3 runs to 13 residues. The V end was cut by 4 bases, the J end by 6 bases, with 13 bases between. Germline lookup yields CDR1 MNHNY and CDR2 SVGAGI (reference sequence). The CDR3: CASSFDRLGEQYF. CDR3 in DNA: TGTGCCAGCAGTTTCGACCGCTTGGGCGAGCAGTACTTC.

The rearrangement uses TRBV7-3 and TRBJ2-2, with 7 bases aligning to TRBD2. This CDR3 has 16 amino acids. The V gene end was trimmed by 0 bases and the J gene end by 4 bases; junction bases not matched to a gene: 5. CDR1 is SGHTA and CDR2 is FQGTGA in the germline V gene. In nucleotides, the CDR3 is TGTGCCAGCAGCTTAACCGTTGAGCGGGGCACCGGGGAGCTGTTTTTT. Residues: CASSLTVERGTGELFF. The entire variable domain, with the rest obtained from reference TRBV7-3 and TRBJ2-2, is as follows: GAGVSQTPSNKVTEKGKYVELRCDPISGHTALYWYRQSLGQGPEFLIYFQGTGAADDSGLPNDRFFAVRPEGSVSTLKIQRTERGDSAVYLCASSLTVERGTGELFFGEGSRLTVL.

The V gene is TRBV5-1, the J gene TRBJ1-6, with 7 bases identical to TRBD1. Per germline, CDR1 SGHRS and CDR2 YFSETQ. With 4 bases clipped from V and 8 bases from J, the junction kept 15 bases outside the gene matches. There are 17 residues in the CDR3. CDR3 in amino acids: CASSTGTDPIPDSPLHF. CDR3 in DNA: TGCGCCAGCAGCACCGGGACAGACCCGATCCCGGATTCACCCCTCCACTTT.

This chain uses TRBV4-3 with TRBJ2-1, with 10 positions matching TRBD1. Germline-derived CDR1 and CDR2 are LGHNA and YSLEER. After removal of 4 bases from V and 10 bases from J, the junction contained 7 bases not matched to a gene. The CDR3 length is 14 residues. CDR3 sequence: CASSPNPDRGEQFF. In nucleotides, the CDR3 is TGCGCCAGCAGCCCAAACCCGGACAGGGGGGAGCAGTTCTTC.

The V and J genes are TRBV20-1 and TRBJ2-1; TRBD2 is a possible D gene (5 bases). CDR1 and CDR2 from the germline V gene are DFQATT and SNEGSKA (reference sequence). This CDR3 region has 11 residues. Trimming left V 5 bases short and J 4 bases short, with 6 bases between. CDR3 residues: CSAGEYNEQFF. CDR3 DNA sequence: TGCAGTGCTGGGGAGTACAATGAGCAGTTCTTC.

CDR3 coding DNA: TGTGCCAGCAGTGACTCGGACAACACCGGGGAGCTGTTTTTT. Translating gives CASSDSDNTGELFF. The rearrangement uses TRBV6-4 and TRBJ2-2; D is unclear. V lost 0 bases and J lost 2, with 4 bases in between. The germline gives CDR1 MRHNA, CDR2 SNTAGT. The CDR3 has 14 residues.

V usage is TRBV6-1 and J usage is TRBJ2-1; D unclear. Per germline, CDR1 MNHNS and CDR2 SASEGT. The CDR3 totals 13 residues. Trimming shortened V by 2 bases and J by 7 bases, and 9 bases separated the two germline ends. The CDR3 DNA is TGTGCCAGCAGTGAATATATAGAAAATGAGCAGTTCTTC. Translating it yields CASSEYIENEQFF.

The V gene is TRBV7-6, the J gene TRBJ1-5; D gene ambiguous. Germline values: CDR1 SGHVS, CDR2 FNYEAQ. This CDR3 is built from 14 residues. Trimming stripped 1 base from V and 9 bases from J, with 13 bases between. The CDR3 sequence is CASSLGDLLGPQHF. The CDR3 DNA sequence: TGTGCCAGCAGCTTAGGAGATTTACTCGGGCCCCAGCATTTT. The variable domain in full, with the rest retrieved from reference TRBV7-6 and TRBJ1-5, is GAGVSQSPRYKVTKRGQDVALRCDPISGHVSLYWYRQALGQGPEFLTYFNYEAQQDKSGLPNDRFSAERPEGSISTLTIQRTEQRDSAMYRCASSLGDLLGPQHFGDGTRLSIL.

V is TRBV4-1 and J is TRBJ2-1, with D possibly TRBD2 on 7 matching bases. The V gene's germline CDR1 is MGHRA and CDR2 YSYEKL. The CDR3 consists of 15 residues. The germline V and J ends were trimmed by 1 base and 8 bases, with 15 bases remaining between them. The CDR3 DNA follows: TGCGCCAGCAGCCAAGTAGGGGGGGAGAAGGATGAGCAGTTCTTC. Protein sequence: CASSQVGGEKDEQFF.

The chain couples TRBV7-9 to TRBJ2-5; 8 bases line up with TRBD2. Germline CDR1 reads SEHNR; CDR2 reads FQNEAQ (reference sequence). CDR3 length equals 14 residues. The V and J ends lost 5 bases and 4 bases, in that order; junction bases with no gene match: 6. DNA of the CDR3: TGTGCCAGCAGCCGGGGGGGCCGGGGAGAGACCCAGTACTTC. Residues: CASSRGGRGETQYF.

The chain couples TRBV30 to TRBJ1-1, with D unclear. The CDR3 spans 12 residues. V was cut by 1 base and J by 1 base, with 4 bases left in between. In germline, CDR1 is GTSNPN, CDR2 SVGIG (reference sequence). The CDR3 is CAWSGENTEAFF. CDR3 in DNA: TGTGCCTGGAGTGGGGAGAACACTGAAGCTTTCTTT.

V gene TRBV27 combines with J gene TRBJ2-1; a possible D gene is TRBD2 (5 bases). Trimming removed 6 bases at V and 0 bases at J, with 15 bases between. This CDR3 comprises 16 residues. The germline V gene has CDR1 MNHEY and CDR2 SMNVEV (reference sequence). The CDR3 spells CASRYISASSYNEQFF. The CDR3 DNA is TGTGCCAGCAGATATATTAGCGCAAGCTCCTACAATGAGCAGTTCTTC.

V usage is TRBV5-6 and J usage is TRBJ1-6; 8 bases are shared with TRBD1. V was pared by 2 bases and J by 9 bases, with 1 base of the junction left unmatched. This CDR3 region has 13 residues. CDR1 and CDR2 from the germline V gene are SGHDT and YYEEEE. The CDR3 nucleotides read TGTGCCAGCAGCTTTGACAGGGGTTCACCCCTCCACTTT. Translated: CASSFDRGSPLHF.